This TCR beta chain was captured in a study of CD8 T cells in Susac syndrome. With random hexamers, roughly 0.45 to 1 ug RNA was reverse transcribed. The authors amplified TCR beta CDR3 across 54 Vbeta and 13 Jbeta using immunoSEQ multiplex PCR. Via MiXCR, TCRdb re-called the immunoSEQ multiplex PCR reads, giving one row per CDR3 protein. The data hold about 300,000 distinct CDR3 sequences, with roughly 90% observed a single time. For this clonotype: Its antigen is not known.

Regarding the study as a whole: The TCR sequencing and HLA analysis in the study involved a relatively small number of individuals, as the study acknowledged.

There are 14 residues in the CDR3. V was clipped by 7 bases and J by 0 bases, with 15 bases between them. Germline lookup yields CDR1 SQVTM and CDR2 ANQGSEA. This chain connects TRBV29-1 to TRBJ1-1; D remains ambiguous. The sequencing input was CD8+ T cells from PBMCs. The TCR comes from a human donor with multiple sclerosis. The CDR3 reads CSAPGLGLNTEAFF. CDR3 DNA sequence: TGCAGCGCCCCTGGCCTAGGATTGAACACTGAAGCTTTCTTT.